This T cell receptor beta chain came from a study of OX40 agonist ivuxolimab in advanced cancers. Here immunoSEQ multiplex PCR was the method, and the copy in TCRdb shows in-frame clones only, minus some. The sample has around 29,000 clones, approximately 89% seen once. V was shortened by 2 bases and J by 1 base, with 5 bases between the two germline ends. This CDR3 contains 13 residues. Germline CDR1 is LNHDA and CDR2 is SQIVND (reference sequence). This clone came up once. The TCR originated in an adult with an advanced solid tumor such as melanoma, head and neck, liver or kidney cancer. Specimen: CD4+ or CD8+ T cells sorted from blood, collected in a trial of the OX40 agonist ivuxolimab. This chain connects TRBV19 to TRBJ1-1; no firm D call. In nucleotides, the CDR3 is TGTGCCAGTAGTATATCAAGGAACACTGAAGCTTTCTTT. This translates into CASSISRNTEAFF.